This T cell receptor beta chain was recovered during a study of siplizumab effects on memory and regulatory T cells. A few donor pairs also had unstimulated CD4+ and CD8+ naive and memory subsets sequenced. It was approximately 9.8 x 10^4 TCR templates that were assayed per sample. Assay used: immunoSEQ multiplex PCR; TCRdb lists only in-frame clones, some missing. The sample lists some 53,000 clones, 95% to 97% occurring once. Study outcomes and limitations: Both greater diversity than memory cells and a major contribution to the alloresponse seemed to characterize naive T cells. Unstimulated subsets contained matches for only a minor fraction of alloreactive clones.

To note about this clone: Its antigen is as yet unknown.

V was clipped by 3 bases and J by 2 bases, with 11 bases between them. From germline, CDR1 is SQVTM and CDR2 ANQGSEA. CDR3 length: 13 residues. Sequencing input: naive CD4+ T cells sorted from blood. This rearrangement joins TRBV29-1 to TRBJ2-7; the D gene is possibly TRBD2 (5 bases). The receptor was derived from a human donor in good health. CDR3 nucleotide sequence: TGCAGCGTTGATGGTGGGAGCACCTACGAGCAGTACTTC. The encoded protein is CSVDGGSTYEQYF.